One sample yielded the 15 T cell receptor beta chains listed below, sequenced in a study of blood T cell repertoires in COVID-19. Clones were sequenced by immunoSEQ multiplex PCR, and TCRdb holds only the in-frame ones, with some missing. The table shows 85,000 to 100,000 clones, with roughly 85% occurring only once. The sequencing input was peripheral blood. These receptors were collected from a man aged 50 to 60 with active or convalescent COVID-19.

The chain links TRBV15 to TRBJ2-7; TRBD2 matches at 9 bases. The trim removed 0 bases at V and 12 bases at J, leaving 18 bases unmatched. This CDR3 region has 17 residues. CDR1 is LNHNV, CDR2 YYDKDF, per germline (reference sequence). The chain's CDR3 is CATSRDRVAGESGSRYF. The CDR3 nucleotides are TGTGCCACCAGCAGAGATCGGGTAGCGGGAGAGAGTGGGTCTCGGTACTTC. Full variable domain (remainder filled in from reference TRBV15 and TRBJ2-7): DAMVIQNPRYQVTQFGKPVTLSCSQTLNHNVMYWYQQKSSQAPKLLFHYYDKDFNNEADTPDNFQSRRPNTSFCFLDIRSPGLGDTAMYLCATSRDRVAGESGSRYFGPGTRLTVT.

V is TRBV10-3 and J is TRBJ2-5; 7 bases line up with TRBD1. The germline V gene has CDR1 ENHRY and CDR2 SYGVKD. CDR3 length: 17 amino acids. After removal of 2 bases from V and 4 bases from J, the junction contained 13 bases not matched to a gene. For the CDR3, the DNA is TGTGCCATCAGTGAGCTTCGGACAGGTACCGGCGGAGAGACCCAGTACTTC. Translation: CAISELRTGTGGETQYF.

This clone has just one count. The V call is TRBV10-3, the J call TRBJ2-2, with unresolved D. Trimming shortened V by 2 bases and J by 3 bases, and 7 bases separated the two germline ends. This CDR3 contains 14 residues. CDR1 is ENHRY and CDR2 is SYGVKD in the germline V gene. CDR3 bases: TGTGCCATCAGTGAGGCGGAATACACCGGGGAGCTGTTTTTT. It encodes CAISEAEYTGELFF.

This sequence joins TRBV19 and TRBJ2-7; tentatively, D is TRBD2 (5 bases). CDR1 LNHDA and CDR2 SQIVND come from the germline V gene (reference sequence). This CDR3 has 15 amino acids. Trimming stripped 3 bases from V and 5 bases from J, with 17 bases between. The CDR3 DNA reads as TGTGCCAGTAGTATCGGGGTGGGTAGGATCGACGAGCAGTACTTC. The encoded protein is CASSIGVGRIDEQYF. The full variable domain, completed using reference TRBV19 and TRBJ2-7, is DGGITQSPKYLFRKEGQNVTLSCEQNLNHDAMYWYRQDPGQGLRLIYYSQIVNDFQKGDIAEGYSVSREKKESFPLTVTSAQKNPTAFYLCASSIGVGRIDEQYFGPGTRLTVT.

This clone has a handful of counts. The chain links TRBV5-4 to TRBJ1-5, with 9 bases matching TRBD1. J gave up 0 bases and V 10 bases, and 2 bases lay outside the gene matches. Germline CDR1 reads SGHNT; CDR2 reads YYREEE (reference sequence). The CDR3 length is 13 residues. The CDR3: CAYRGHSNQPQHF. CDR3 coding DNA: TGTGCCTACAGGGGGCATAGCAATCAGCCCCAGCATTTT.

V is TRBV5-6 and J is TRBJ2-1; D ambiguous. V dropped 0 bases and J dropped 6 bases, with 7 bases sitting between them. From germline, CDR1 is SGHDT and CDR2 YYEEEE. This CDR3 is built from 13 residues. The CDR3 sequence is CASSLVSSNEQFF. The CDR3 coding sequence is TGTGCCAGCAGCTTGGTCAGTTCCAATGAGCAGTTCTTC. Drawing the rest from reference TRBV5-6 and TRBJ2-1, the complete variable domain is DAGVTQSPTHLIKTRGQQVTLRCSPKSGHDTVSWYQQALGQGPQFIFQYYEEEERQRGNFPDRFSGHQFPNYSSELNVNALLLGDSALYLCASSLVSSNEQFFGPGTRLTVL.

The gene calls are TRBV24-1 and TRBJ1-2, with D possibly being TRBD1 (6 bases). Between the trimmed V and J ends, which lost 4 bases and 4 bases, there was a span of 15 bases. The germline gives CDR1 KGHDR, CDR2 SFDVKD. The CDR3 runs to 15 residues. This CDR3 reads CATSDNRDHFYGYTF. In DNA, the CDR3 is TGTGCCACCAGTGACAACAGGGATCATTTCTATGGCTACACCTTC.

The rearrangement uses TRBV30 and TRBJ2-7; the D call may be TRBD1 or TRBD2 (6 bases each). This CDR3 comprises 11 residues. In germline, CDR1 is GTSNPN, CDR2 SVGIG (reference sequence). V lost 8 bases, J lost 1 base, and 9 bases lay in between. CDR3 loop: CARGQSYEQYF. CDR3 coding DNA: TGTGCCCGGGGGCAGTCCTACGAGCAGTACTTC.

This sequence joins TRBV30 and TRBJ1-3, with 7 bases that match TRBD1. The CDR3 runs 15 residues. The ends lost 5 bases at V and 1 base at J; junction bases unmatched: 8. Germline CDR1 is GTSNPN and CDR2 is SVGIG (reference sequence). CDR3 nucleotide sequence: TGTGCCTGGCAATTCAGGGGGGCGTCTGGAAACACCATATATTTT. Its translation is CAWQFRGASGNTIYF.

The rearrangement links TRBV27 to TRBJ1-5; unclear D gene. CDR1 is MNHEY, CDR2 SMNVEV, per germline (reference sequence). CDR3 size: 16 residues. Trimming left V 5 bases short and J 0 bases short, with 14 bases between. DNA for the CDR3: TGTGCCAGCAGTCCCCTCTCAGGATATAGCAATCAGCCCCAGCATTTT. The encoded protein is CASSPLSGYSNQPQHF.

This clone was detected a few times. The V gene is TRBV6-2 or TRBV6-3, the J gene TRBJ2-2, with 13 positions matching TRBD2. The V segment lost 5 bases and the J segment 7 bases; nucleotides outside the gene matches: 7. The V gene's germline CDR1 is MNHEY and CDR2 SVGEGT. CDR3 length equals 16 residues. The CDR3 protein is CASSTLAGGPDGELFF. CDR3 in DNA: TGTGCCAGCAGTACACTAGCGGGAGGGCCGGACGGGGAGCTGTTTTTT.

The V and J genes are TRBV10-3 and TRBJ1-1; 9 bases are a match to TRBD1. The germline V gene has CDR1 ENHRY and CDR2 SYGVKD. V was clipped by 4 bases and J by 3 bases; unmatched bases: 9. This CDR3 is built from 16 residues. As DNA, the CDR3 is TGTGCCATCAGTGGGGACAGGGCTCGGTCGGACACTGAAGCTTTCTTT. Its protein product is CAISGDRARSDTEAFF.

CDR3 sequence: CSVKTVGAEAFF. In DNA, the CDR3 is TGCAGCGTTAAGACGGTCGGGGCTGAAGCTTTCTTT. The chain employs TRBV29-1 and TRBJ1-1; D gene unclear. The CDR3 consists of 12 residues. V shed 5 bases and J shed 6 bases, with 13 bases lying between them. Germline CDR1 SQVTM, CDR2 ANQGSEA.

This clone has ten or more counts. This rearrangement joins TRBV30 to TRBJ1-1; TRBD1 might be the D (6 bases). The CDR3 has 14 residues. Germline CDR1 reads GTSNPN; CDR2 reads SVGIG (reference sequence). Deletions cut 0 bases from V and 5 bases from J, with 13 bases between. CDR3 in DNA: TGTGCCTGGAGTGTACTGGGTAGGGGGACTGAAGCTTTCTTT. This codes for CAWSVLGRGTEAFF.

A single count supports this clone. Here the CDR3 DNA reads TGCAGTGCTAGTTGGGGACTAGTCTTCAACGAGCAGTACTTC. Translating gives CSASWGLVFNEQYF. This chain joins TRBV20-1 and TRBJ2-7, with 8 nucleotides matching TRBD2. The CDR3 sequence is 14 residues long. Germline trimming cut 3 bases from V and 5 bases from J; bases unmatched to any gene: 9. The germline gives CDR1 DFQATT, CDR2 SNEGSKA (reference sequence).